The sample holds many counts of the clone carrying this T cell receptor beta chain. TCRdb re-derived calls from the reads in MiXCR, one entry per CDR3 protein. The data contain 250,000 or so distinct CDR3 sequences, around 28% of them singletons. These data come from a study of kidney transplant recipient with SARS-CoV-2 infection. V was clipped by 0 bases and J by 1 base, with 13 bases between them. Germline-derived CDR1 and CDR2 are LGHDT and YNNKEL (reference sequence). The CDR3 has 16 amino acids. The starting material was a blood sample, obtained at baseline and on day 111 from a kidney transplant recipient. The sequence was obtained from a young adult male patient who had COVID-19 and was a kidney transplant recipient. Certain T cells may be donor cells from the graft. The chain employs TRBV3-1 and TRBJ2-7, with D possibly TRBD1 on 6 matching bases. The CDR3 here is CASSQEPGQWSYEQYF. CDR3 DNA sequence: TGTGCCAGCAGCCAAGAACCGGGACAATGGTCCTACGAGCAGTACTTC.